This is a list of T cell receptor beta chains from one sample in a study of tumor-infiltrating lymphocytes in primary liver carcinoma. Via MiXCR, TCRdb re-called the multiplex PCR reads, giving one row per CDR3 protein. The table shows more than 60,000 distinct CDR3 sequences, with more than 60% occurring only once. What was sequenced was liver tumor tissue from sampling region 4. The receptors come from a man aged 35 to 55 with primary liver carcinoma and hepatitis B virus infection. The CDR3 runs from the conserved cysteine through the conserved F or W. D genes are given only for firm matches. The listing skips clone size in some rows; elsewhere it reads once, few, many or a size class.

D gene: -
J gene: TRBJ2-7
V gene: TRBV12-3/TRBV12-4
clone size: -
CDR3 DNA: TGTACCAGCAGCTATAACAGGGAAGAGCAGTACTTC
CDR3 protein: CTSSYNREEQYF

D gene: -
J gene: TRBJ2-1
V gene: TRBV11-3
clone size: -
CDR3 DNA: TGTGCCAGCGGCTTAGGACTTTCAAATGAGCAATTCTTT
CDR3 protein: CASGLGLSNEQFF

D gene: TRBD2
J gene: TRBJ2-2
V gene: TRBV28
clone size: many
CDR3 DNA: TGTGCCGCCCGAGCGGGGACCGGGGAGCTGTTTTTT
CDR3 protein: CAARAGTGELFF

D gene: -
J gene: TRBJ2-1
V gene: TRBV29-1
clone size: -
CDR3 DNA: TGTAGCATGTGCTCCTACGTTGAGCAGTTCTTC
CDR3 protein: CSMCSYVEQFF

D gene: -
J gene: TRBJ2-7
V gene: TRBV7-9
clone size: few
CDR3 DNA: TGTGCCAGCAGCCCATCCTCCTACGAGCAGTACTTC
CDR3 protein: CASSPSSYEQYF

D gene: -
J gene: TRBJ2-1
V gene: TRBV6-5
clone size: -
CDR3 DNA: TGTGCCAGTAGCCCAGCAGGGAACAATGAACAGTTCTTC
CDR3 protein: CASSPAGNNEQFF

D gene: -
J gene: TRBJ2-2
V gene: TRBV10-3
clone size: -
CDR3 DNA: TGCGCCATCAGTCCCTCGCCCCGGGTGGACATCGGGGAGCTGTTTTTT
CDR3 protein: CAISPSPRVDIGELFF

D gene: -
J gene: TRBJ2-7
V gene: TRBV11-2
clone size: -
CDR3 DNA: TGTGCCAGCACCCTCTTGGAAGCGGCCCGCTACGAGCAGTACTTC
CDR3 protein: CASTLLEAARYEQYF

D gene: -
J gene: TRBJ1-1
V gene: TRBV29-1
clone size: -
CDR3 DNA: TGCAGCGTTGGTGGGGCCGGGGACACTATGAACACTGAAGCTCTCTTT
CDR3 protein: CSVGGAGDTMNTEALF

D gene: -
J gene: TRBJ2-2
V gene: TRBV6-1
clone size: many
CDR3 DNA: TGTGCCAGCAGTCTAGAGCCCCGGAACACCGGGGAGCTGTTTTTT
CDR3 protein: CASSLEPRNTGELFF

D gene: TRBD1
J gene: TRBJ1-2
V gene: TRBV28
clone size: once
CDR3 DNA: TGTGCCAGCAGAGAGGGGGCAAGCTATGGCTACACCTTC
CDR3 protein: CASREGASYGYTF

D gene: TRBD1
J gene: TRBJ1-1
V gene: TRBV11-2
clone size: -
CDR3 DNA: TGTGCCAGCAACTTTCTGACAGGGCATGAAGCTTTCTTT
CDR3 protein: CASNFLTGHEAFF

D gene: TRBD2
J gene: TRBJ2-1
V gene: TRBV16
clone size: many
CDR3 DNA: TGTGCCAGCAGCCAAGTAGCGGGAGAGGTAGATGAGCAGTTCTTC
CDR3 protein: CASSQVAGEVDEQFF

D gene: -
J gene: TRBJ1-2
V gene: TRBV6-1
clone size: -
CDR3 DNA: TGTGCCAGCGGTGAAACCCCCGAGAACTATGGCCACACCTTC
CDR3 protein: CASGETPENYGHTF

D gene: -
J gene: TRBJ2-7
V gene: TRBV10-1
clone size: -
CDR3 DNA: TGCGCCGAATCTCAAGAGGAGTGCTTC
CDR3 protein: CAESQEECF